Included here is one T cell receptor (beta chain) sequence, with context. The antigen is undetermined. These data come from a study of cytomegalovirus exposure and HLA in healthy donors. General study findings and limits: Common viral pathogens seemed to be connected with several of the most significant clusters, according to a later analysis. TRBV6-2, TRBV6-3 and other indistinguishable V segments were excluded.

The PCR had 60 Vbeta and 13 Jbeta primers. Clones were sequenced by immunoSEQ multiplex PCR, and TCRdb holds only the in-frame ones, with some missing. In the table there are 160,000 or so clones, roughly 79% of which are singletons. The CDR3 is 14 residues long. Per the germline V gene, CDR1 is SGHRS and CDR2 is YFSETQ. V was cut by 6 bases and J by 0 bases, with 10 bases left in between. The TCR comes from a woman aged 50 to 60 in good health and CMV-seronegative. The sample was PBMCs. This chain links TRBV5-1 with TRBJ2-4; D is unresolved. The CDR3 loop is CASTEDLAKNIQYF. The CDR3 DNA follows: TGCGCCAGCACCGAGGATCTAGCCAAAAACATTCAGTACTTC.